This T cell receptor (beta chain) was observed in a study of blood T cell repertoires in COVID-19. For the study at large: The origin of the acute and convalescent COVID-19 samples was the United States, Italy and Spain. The cDNA or gDNA used as material had been derived from T cells, B-cell-depleted T cells, or PBMCs.

Under the authors' procedure: Reference gene primer amplification gave nucleated cell count estimates. The assay was immunoSEQ multiplex PCR, and TCRdb's table has in-frame clones only and misses some. The DNA gave D and trimming, while V, J and clone size come from that table. The sample carries tens of thousands of clones, about 70% recorded once. This CDR3 is 15 amino acids long. V was shortened by 4 bases and J by 0 bases, with 12 bases between the two germline ends. Germline assignment: CDR1 SGHRS and CDR2 YFSETQ. Sequencing input: peripheral blood. The chain combines TRBV5-1 with TRBJ2-3; possibly TRBD1 for D (6 bases). This clonotype was obtained from a man between 70 and 80 years old with active or convalescent COVID-19. As DNA, the CDR3 is TGCGCCAGCAGCCCGAGGGGACAAAGCACAGATACGCAGTATTTT. Translation gives CASSPRGQSTDTQYF.